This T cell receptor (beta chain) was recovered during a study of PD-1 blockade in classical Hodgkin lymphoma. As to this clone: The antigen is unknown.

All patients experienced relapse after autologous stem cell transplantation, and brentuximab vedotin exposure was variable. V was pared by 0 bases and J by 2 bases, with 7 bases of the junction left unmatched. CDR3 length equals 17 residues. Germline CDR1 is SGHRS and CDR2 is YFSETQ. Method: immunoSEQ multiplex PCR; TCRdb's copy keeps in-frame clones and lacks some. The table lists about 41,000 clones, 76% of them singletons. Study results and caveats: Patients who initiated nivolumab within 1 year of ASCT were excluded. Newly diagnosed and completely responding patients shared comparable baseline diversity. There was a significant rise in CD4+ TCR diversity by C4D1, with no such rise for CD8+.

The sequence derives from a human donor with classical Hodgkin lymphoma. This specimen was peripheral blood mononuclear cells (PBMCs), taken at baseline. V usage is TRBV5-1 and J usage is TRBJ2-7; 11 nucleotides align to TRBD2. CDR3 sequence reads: CASSLGWTSGPPYEQYF. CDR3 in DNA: TGCGCCAGCAGCTTGGGCTGGACTAGCGGGCCTCCCTACGAGCAGTACTTC.